Shown below are 20 T cell receptor beta chains from a single sample sequenced in a study of blood T cell repertoires in COVID-19. Sequencing used immunoSEQ multiplex PCR; TCRdb keeps in-frame clones, though not all of them. The sample holds roughly 90,000 clones, 70% to 90% seen once. The specimen sequenced was peripheral blood. All receptors come from a human donor in a cohort sampled during active COVID-19.

This clone appeared a single time. The rearrangement uses TRBV2 and TRBJ1-1; no reliable D call. This CDR3 is 15 amino acids long. V lost 6 bases and J 6 bases, leaving 20 bases between the germline ends. Per the germline V gene, CDR1 is SNHLY and CDR2 is FYNNEI. The CDR3 here is CASRGGSGGVAEAFF. The CDR3 DNA follows: TGTGCCAGCAGGGGCGGCTCGGGCGGGGTGGCTGAAGCTTTCTTT.

The chain combines TRBV10-3 with TRBJ2-3; TRBD2 might be the D (5 bases). The germline V gene has CDR1 ENHRY and CDR2 SYGVKD. The CDR3 spans 14 residues. The V and J ends lost 5 bases and 6 bases respectively, with 15 bases between them. The CDR3 DNA is TGTGCCATCAGTTGGAAGGAGGCGGCGGATACGCAGTATTTT. Its protein product is CAISWKEAADTQYF.

CDR3 bases: TGCAGTGCTAGTTCCCGCCAGGGTATCACCGGGGAGCTGTTTTTT. This translates into CSASSRQGITGELFF. The J gene is TRBJ2-2, the V gene TRBV20-1, with D tentatively TRBD1 (5 bases). Trimming took off 3 bases at V and 4 bases at J, with 15 bases between the two ends. Germline-derived CDR1 and CDR2 are DFQATT and SNEGSKA (reference sequence). This CDR3 contains 15 residues.

The CDR3 bases are TGTGCCAGCAGCCGCGGGACCCCTGATGGGGAGCTGTTTTTT. This sequence encodes CASSRGTPDGELFF. The chain recombines TRBV11-1 with TRBJ2-2; D possibly corresponds to TRBD2 (6 bases). CDR3 size: 14 residues. The germline V gene has CDR1 SGHAT and CDR2 FQDESV (reference sequence). V gave up 5 bases and J gave up 8 bases, with 15 bases separating them.

The genes are TRBV11-2 and TRBJ1-2; weak D call: TRBD1 (5 bases). The V gene's germline CDR1 is SGHAT and CDR2 FQNNGV. There are 13 residues in the CDR3. V dropped 5 bases and J dropped 5 bases, with 12 bases sitting between them. The CDR3 loop is CASSPRGSYGYTF. In DNA form, the CDR3 reads TGTGCCAGCAGCCCCCGGGGGAGTTATGGCTACACCTTC.

The J gene is TRBJ1-2, the V gene TRBV7-2; D unclear. V was shortened by 2 bases and J by 2 bases, with 12 bases between the two germline ends. The length of the CDR3 is 15 residues. Germline V lookup: CDR1 SGHTA, CDR2 FQGNSA. As DNA, the CDR3 is TGTGCCAGCAGCTTAAAGGCCGGGGAGAACTATGGCTACACCTTC. It encodes CASSLKAGENYGYTF.

This CDR3 is CASSYSGADTQYF. The DNA of the CDR3 is TGTGCCAGCAGTTACTCGGGAGCAGATACGCAGTATTTT. V gene TRBV6-2 or TRBV6-3 combines with J gene TRBJ2-3, with D perhaps TRBD2 (5 bases). CDR3 length equals 13 residues. Germline CDR1 and CDR2: MNHEY and SVGEGT. V lost 0 bases and J 4 bases, leaving 5 bases between the germline ends.

This chain uses TRBV5-4 with TRBJ2-1; D is possibly TRBD1 (5 bases). Germline CDR1 and CDR2: SGHNT and YYREEE (reference sequence). The CDR3 contains 16 residues. V lost 4 bases to trimming and J lost 0 bases, with 14 bases between them. As DNA, the CDR3 is TGTGCCAGCAGCCCGGAAGCTGACAGCTCCTACAATGAGCAGTTCTTC. Amino acid sequence: CASSPEADSSYNEQFF.

The rearrangement links TRBV28 to TRBJ2-1, with 7 positions matching TRBD2. Germline values: CDR1 MDHEN, CDR2 SYDVKM. CDR3 length: 16 residues. The junction had 15 bases not matched to a gene; V was cut back by 6 bases and J by 7 bases. The DNA for the CDR3 is TGTGCCAGCAGCTCTTCGTTCGCGGGAGAGGAAAATGAGCAGTTCTTC. Translated, it gives CASSSSFAGEENEQFF.

This clone has a single count. The chain joins TRBV11-2 to TRBJ2-3; 13 bases are shared with TRBD2. The CDR3 runs to 16 residues. Germline V CDR1 and CDR2: SGHAT, FQNNGV. Trimming cost V 5 bases and J 4 bases; bases outside gene matches: 6. CDR3 loop: CASSPLGLAGADTQYF. The CDR3 nucleotides read TGTGCCAGCAGCCCTCTTGGACTAGCGGGAGCAGATACGCAGTATTTT.

The chain uses TRBV3-1 (or the pseudogene TRBV3-2) and TRBJ1-6, with 8 bases lining up with TRBD1. Trimming cost V 6 bases and J 7 bases; bases outside gene matches: 5. The CDR3 loop spans 14 amino acids. Germline V gene sequence: CDR1 LGHDT, CDR2 YNNKEL (reference sequence). CDR3 sequence reads: CASRPTGVNSPLHF. CDR3 DNA: TGTGCCAGCAGGCCGACAGGGGTAAATTCACCCCTCCACTTT.

The chain carries TRBV5-1 and TRBJ2-5, with 8 bases matching TRBD2. Per the germline V gene, CDR1 is SGHRS and CDR2 is YFSETQ. V lost 0 bases, J lost 5 bases, and 3 bases stayed unmatched. The CDR3 has 14 residues. This CDR3 reads CASSLGTSRETQYF. In DNA, the CDR3 is TGCGCCAGCAGCTTGGGGACTAGCCGTGAGACCCAGTACTTC.

This clone was recorded only once. The chain carries TRBV19 and TRBJ1-3, with no clear D. Germline values: CDR1 LNHDA, CDR2 SQIVND (reference sequence). This CDR3 has 16 residues. Deletions cut 9 bases from V and 1 base from J, with 19 bases between. The CDR3 reads CASRREAVLSGNTIYF. DNA for the CDR3: TGTGCCAGCCGCCGGGAGGCAGTTCTTTCTGGAAACACCATATATTTT. The full variable domain, completed using reference TRBV19 and TRBJ1-3, is DGGITQSPKYLFRKEGQNVTLSCEQNLNHDAMYWYRQDPGQGLRLIYYSQIVNDFQKGDIAEGYSVSREKKESFPLTVTSAQKNPTAFYLCASRREAVLSGNTIYFGEGSWLTVV.

This clone was recorded once. The chain uses TRBV15 and TRBJ2-1; 9 bases agree with TRBD1. CDR1 is LNHNV and CDR2 is YYDKDF in the germline V gene (reference sequence). This CDR3 has 17 amino acids. J lost 3 bases, V lost 0 bases, and 6 bases had no gene match. The CDR3 here is CATSRERGTGSYNEQFF. As DNA, the CDR3 is TGTGCCACCAGCAGAGAGAGAGGGACAGGGAGCTACAATGAGCAGTTCTTC.

The rearrangement uses TRBV6-5 and TRBJ2-1, with no clear D. V dropped 6 bases and J dropped 4 bases, with 10 bases sitting between them. This CDR3 comprises 13 residues. CDR1 MNHEY and CDR2 SVGAGI come from the germline V gene. The CDR3 here is CASRAEAYNEQFF. The CDR3 DNA is TGTGCCAGCAGGGCGGAAGCTTACAATGAGCAGTTCTTC.

This clone appeared once. This rearrangement joins TRBV3-1 (or the pseudogene TRBV3-2) to TRBJ2-6, with TRBD2 matching 7 bases. CDR1 is LGHDT and CDR2 is YNNKEL in the germline V gene (reference sequence). J lost 2 bases, V lost 1 base, and 5 bases had no gene match. This CDR3 has 17 residues. In DNA form, the CDR3 reads TGTGCCAGCAGCCAAGTCTCTCGGGGGGCTGGGGCCAACGTCCTGACTTTC. Protein: CASSQVSRGAGANVLTF.

The genes are TRBV7-2 and TRBJ2-7; D is ambiguous. V lost 1 base and J 1 base, leaving 8 bases between the germline ends. From germline, CDR1 is SGHTA and CDR2 FQGNSA. This CDR3 has 14 amino acids. As DNA, the CDR3 is TGTGCCAGCAGCTTAGGTTCCAGGTCCTACGAGCAGTACTTC. Protein sequence: CASSLGSRSYEQYF.

J is TRBJ2-3 and V is TRBV3-1 (or the pseudogene TRBV3-2); 13 positions agree with TRBD2. The germline V gene encodes CDR1 LGHDT and CDR2 YNNKEL (reference sequence). The CDR3 is made up of 19 amino acids. The V segment lost 3 bases and the J segment 3 bases; nucleotides outside the gene matches: 12. For the CDR3, the DNA is TGTGCCAGCAGCCAGACGTCGACTAGCGGGGGGCGGAAAACAGATACGCAGTATTTT. Translated, it gives CASSQTSTSGGRKTDTQYF.

The rearrangement uses TRBV4-3 and TRBJ2-1; TRBD2 might be the D (6 bases). The ends were cut back, 0 bases at V and 8 bases at J, with 14 bases in the middle. Germline V gene lookup returns CDR1 LGHNA and CDR2 YSLEER. This CDR3 spans 15 amino acids. CDR3 sequence: CASSQELLAGDEQFF. The DNA for the CDR3 is TGCGCCAGCAGCCAAGAGTTACTAGCTGGCGATGAGCAGTTCTTC.

With regard to this clone: The conserved final phenylalanine or tryptophan is absent from the CDR3, which likely points to a read error. The DNA is omitted, as the CDR3 cannot be located on it reliably, and the CDR3 follows TCRdb's listing. The CDR3 here is CSASLTGLHPL. The chain couples TRBV20-1 to TRBJ2-7; the table's TRBD1 call for D was not verified on the DNA. The CDR3 length is 11 residues, termini included. Germline V gives CDR1 DFQATT, CDR2 SNEGSKA (reference sequence).